Listed below are T cell receptor beta chains from one sample, sequenced in a study of CD8+ T cells in alopecia areata. Profiling relied on immunoSEQ multiplex PCR, and the TCRdb table lists in-frame clones only, not all of them. There are 200,000 to 250,000 clones in the sample; 50% to 75% occur only once, and around 4.3% lies in the top ten. Sequencing was performed on CD4+ T cells sorted from blood, taken at week 4, from a patient treated with tofacitinib. All receptors come from a human donor with alopecia areata. The conserved cysteine and the conserved F or W are not part of the CDR3 here. Clone size, where shown, is once, few, many, or a class for clones that have expanded.

J gene | clone size | V gene | CDR3 protein
TRBJ2-5 | - | TRBV9 | ASSVRLAGAEETQY
TRBJ1-6 | - | TRBV25-1 | ASSAGQINSPLH
TRBJ2-5 | - | TRBV5-1 | ASSLAGTVQETQY
TRBJ2-5 | few | TRBV29-1 | SVTGINQETQY
TRBJ2-5 | - | TRBV7-2 | ASSLYQGARETQY
TRBJ2-3 | - | TRBV29-1 | SATGARDTQY
TRBJ1-5 | few | TRBV6-5 | ASSLLRGGNQPQH
TRBJ2-5 | - | TRBV5-1 | ASSSGEPGKETQY
TRBJ2-5 | few | TRBV5-1 | ASSLDEASGGETQY
TRBJ2-5 | - | TRBV29-1 | SVGDGQETQY
TRBJ1-6 | - | TRBV11-3 | ASTQGGTNSPLH
TRBJ2-4 | - | TRBV27 | ASSPQTGREKY
TRBJ1-2 | - | TRBV29-1 | SVVGQGTNYGYT